The entry below gives a single T cell receptor (beta chain) sequence along with its context. The antigen is undetermined. This specimen comes from a study of T-cell reconstitution after alpha-beta-depleted transplantation in children. The study, taken as a whole, reports: Reports say that about two months after transplant, the alpha-beta T cells came out of several hundred graft clones that had expanded. After one year, T-cell counts and TCRbeta diversity mostly came from new T cells. TCRbeta diversity was high at day 60 in some patients (a result of surviving recipient T cells and thymic progenitors).

As it was prepared, the TCRbeta library received unique molecular identifiers. MiXCR, run by TCRdb on the PCR reads, gives a single entry per CDR3 protein. Here the sample spans around 490,000 distinct CDR3 sequences, roughly 10% being singletons. The CDR3 is 15 residues long. The V and J ends lost 3 bases and 2 bases, in that order; junction bases with no gene match: 3. Germline V CDR1 and CDR2: SGHTA, FQGNSA. The sample was PBMCs, mostly from graft donor cells, taken 180 days after TCRalphabeta/CD19-depleted stem cell transplant. The J gene is TRBJ1-3, the V gene TRBV7-2, with 8 nucleotides matching TRBD1. The receptor was derived from a female patient aged 2-10 years who had a stem cell transplant for aplastic anemia, so the T cells may come from the graft donor. The CDR3 sequence is CASSFKTGAGNTIYF. DNA of the CDR3: TGTGCCAGCAGCTTCAAGACAGGGGCTGGAAACACCATATATTTT.